Below, 32 T cell receptor beta chains from the same sample are listed, as sequenced in a study of blood T cell repertoires in COVID-19. TCRdb keeps only in-frame clones here, not all; method: immunoSEQ multiplex PCR. Of 100,000 to 150,000 clones in the sample, approximately 81% were seen once. The sequencing sample was made of peripheral blood. These receptors came from a man older than 75 with COVID-19, enrolled during active disease.

CDR3 in amino acids: CASSWGLAGDDEQYF. The CDR3 nucleotides are TGTGCCAGCAGCTGGGGACTAGCGGGCGACGACGAGCAGTACTTC. This chain joins TRBV5-8 and TRBJ2-7; 12 bases are shared with TRBD2. Germline CDR1 is SGHTS and CDR2 is YDEGEE. Trimming at V came to 3 bases and at J to 5 bases, leaving 6 bases not matched to a gene. The CDR3 is 15 residues long.

V gene TRBV28 combines with J gene TRBJ1-2, with 7 bases aligning to TRBD1. The CDR3 is made up of 15 amino acids. Germline loops: CDR1 MDHEN, CDR2 SYDVKM. V shed 6 bases, J shed 8 bases, and the junction held 15 bases outside the gene matches. CDR3 DNA sequence: TGTGCCAGCAGCCCACCCTGGCAGGGGGTCGGGGGCTACACCTTC. Its translation: CASSPPWQGVGGYTF.

This chain joins TRBV6-1 and TRBJ2-3, with TRBD2 identical over 11 bases. This CDR3 spans 17 amino acids. Germline CDR1 MNHNS, CDR2 SASEGT. The J segment lost 6 bases and the V segment lost 4 bases, leaving 12 bases of the junction unmatched. Here the CDR3 reads CASSGGQLAGVVDTQYF. The DNA for the CDR3 is TGTGCCAGCAGTGGCGGCCAACTAGCGGGAGTTGTGGATACGCAGTATTTT.

J is TRBJ2-1 and V is TRBV27; D possibly corresponds to TRBD2 (6 bases). V shed 5 bases and J shed 2 bases, with 13 bases lying between them. Germline CDR1 reads MNHEY; CDR2 reads SMNVEV (reference sequence). There are 15 residues in the CDR3. CDR3 DNA: TGTGCCAGCAGTCCAATAGCGGTTACCTACAATGAGCAGTTCTTC. It is translated as CASSPIAVTYNEQFF.

V and J are TRBV28 and TRBJ2-1, with 9 bases identical to TRBD1. V was clipped by 5 bases and J by 7 bases; unmatched bases: 9. The CDR3 runs to 15 residues. Germline values: CDR1 MDHEN, CDR2 SYDVKM. The CDR3 protein is CASSTPTGGRNEQFF. The CDR3 DNA sequence: TGTGCCAGCAGTACTCCGACAGGGGGTCGTAATGAGCAGTTCTTC.

The rearrangement uses TRBV28 and TRBJ2-7; 7 bases line up with TRBD2. This CDR3 region has 12 residues. The germline CDR1 and CDR2 sequences are MDHEN and SYDVKM. Trimming cost V 11 bases and J 0 bases; bases outside gene matches: 4. The CDR3 DNA follows: TGTGCCGGGGGGAGGGGCTCCTACGAGCAGTACTTC. It encodes CAGGRGSYEQYF.

The V and J genes are TRBV14 and TRBJ1-1; D may be TRBD1 (5 bases). There are 14 residues in the CDR3. CDR1 and CDR2 (germline): SGHDN, FVKESK. V dropped 5 bases and J dropped 1 base, with 11 bases sitting between them. The CDR3 DNA is TGTGCCAGCAGCTATTGGAGGGGGAACACTGAAGCTTTCTTT. It codes for CASSYWRGNTEAFF.

The V and J genes are TRBV6-5 and TRBJ2-7; D gene unclear. The CDR3 has 15 residues. Germline-derived CDR1 and CDR2 are MNHEY and SVGAGI. Trimming left V 0 bases short and J 0 bases short, with 9 bases between. The CDR3 loop reads CASSYSSLYSYEQYF. The DNA of the CDR3 is TGTGCCAGCAGTTACTCGAGCTTATACTCCTACGAGCAGTACTTC.

This clone was observed a single time. The chain employs TRBV7-6 and TRBJ1-2; perhaps TRBD1 as D (6 bases). Germline V lookup: CDR1 SGHVS, CDR2 FNYEAQ. CDR3 size: 15 residues. Trimming pared 5 bases from V and 3 bases from J, leaving 16 bases between. CDR3 nucleotides: TGTGCCAGCAGCAAACAGGGTCCTTTCGACTATGGCTACACCTTC. Residues: CASSKQGPFDYGYTF.

The chain couples TRBV6-1 to TRBJ2-1, with 8 bases aligning to TRBD1. CDR1 MNHNS and CDR2 SASEGT come from the germline V gene. V gave up 0 bases and J gave up 8 bases; unmatched junction bases: 3. CDR3 size: 14 residues. Here the CDR3 reads CASSEAMTGDEQFF. The CDR3 DNA sequence: TGTGCCAGCAGTGAAGCGATGACAGGGGATGAGCAGTTCTTC.

The chain joins TRBV28 to TRBJ2-7; D gene ambiguous. With 6 bases removed from V and 1 base from J, the gap between germline ends came to 4 bases. This CDR3 region has 11 residues. Germline V gene sequence: CDR1 MDHEN, CDR2 SYDVKM. CDR3: CASRRSYEQYF. CDR3 DNA: TGTGCCAGCAGACGGTCCTACGAGCAGTACTTC.

The rearrangement uses TRBV4-2 and TRBJ2-7, with D perhaps TRBD1 (6 bases). Germline assignment: CDR1 LGHNA and CDR2 YNFKEQ. The CDR3 consists of 15 residues. The V end lost 0 bases, the J end lost 6 bases, and 15 bases lay between the germline ends. CDR3 in amino acids: CASSQEPGPGAEQYF. In DNA form, the CDR3 reads TGTGCCAGCAGCCAAGAACCGGGACCAGGGGCCGAGCAGTACTTC.

The chain couples TRBV30 to TRBJ1-2; D call uncertain. Germline V CDR1 and CDR2: GTSNPN, SVGIG (reference sequence). CDR3 length: 14 amino acids. The V end lost 7 bases, the J end lost 4 bases, and 19 bases lay between the germline ends. CDR3 in DNA: TGTGCCTACTATACCCCTGGGTCTTCCTATGGCTACACCTTC. It yields the protein CAYYTPGSSYGYTF.

The rearrangement joins TRBV4-1 to TRBJ2-5, with 11 nucleotides matching TRBD1. The V gene's germline CDR1 is MGHRA and CDR2 YSYEKL. The CDR3 is 17 amino acids. J gave up 3 bases and V 4 bases, and 10 bases lay outside the gene matches. CDR3 amino acids: CASSPIAGDRGEETQYF. In nucleotides, the CDR3 is TGCGCCAGCAGCCCCATAGCCGGGGACAGGGGGGAAGAGACCCAGTACTTC.

This chain links TRBV7-2 with TRBJ2-7, with 8 bases aligning to TRBD1. Germline V lookup: CDR1 SGHTA, CDR2 FQGNSA. Trimming at V came to 5 bases and at J to 2 bases, leaving 5 bases not matched to a gene. The CDR3 consists of 14 residues. In DNA, the CDR3 is TGTGCCAGCAGCGGGGCAGGGGGCCCCTACGAGCAGTACTTC. Encoded protein: CASSGAGGPYEQYF. The complete variable domain, with remaining parts taken from reference TRBV7-2 and TRBJ2-7, reads GAGVSQSPSNKVTEKGKDVELRCDPISGHTALYWYRQSLGQGLEFLIYFQGNSAPDKSGLPSDRFSAERTGGSVSTLTIQRTQQEDSAVYLCASSGAGGPYEQYFGPGTRLTVT.

The V and J genes are TRBV6-1 and TRBJ1-5; D not certain. The germline CDR1 and CDR2 sequences are MNHNS and SASEGT. V lost 0 bases, J lost 2 bases, and 11 bases lay in between. This CDR3 has 16 amino acids. The CDR3 sequence is CASSEASAGRNQPQHF. For the CDR3, the DNA is TGTGCCAGCAGTGAAGCAAGCGCCGGTCGCAATCAGCCCCAGCATTTT.

The rearrangement joins TRBV30 to TRBJ1-2; TRBD1 is a possible D gene (5 bases). V was cut by 1 base and J by 5 bases, with 8 bases left in between. In germline, CDR1 is GTSNPN, CDR2 SVGIG (reference sequence). This CDR3 spans 12 amino acids. The chain's CDR3 is CAWSAGGYGYTF. CDR3 coding DNA: TGTGCCTGGAGTGCGGGGGGGTATGGCTACACCTTC.

A few counts support this clone. Other DNA variants within this sample encode the same CDR3. The CDR3 sequence: CASSGQGDQPQHF. CDR3 coding DNA: TGTGCCAGCAGCGGCCAGGGGGATCAGCCCCAGCATTTT. The V call is TRBV2, the J call TRBJ1-5, with 7 bases identical to TRBD1. This CDR3 is 13 amino acids long. Germline values: CDR1 SNHLY, CDR2 FYNNEI. V lost 6 bases, J lost 5 bases, and 4 bases stayed unmatched.

V gene TRBV19 combines with J gene TRBJ2-5; tentative D call: TRBD2 (6 bases). Germline CDR1 LNHDA, CDR2 SQIVND (reference sequence). Trimming stripped 3 bases from V and 4 bases from J, with 18 bases between. CDR3 size: 16 residues. The DNA of the CDR3 is TGTGCCAGTAGTATCAGGTCCGAAGGGAGGTTAGAGACCCAGTACTTC. It translates to CASSIRSEGRLETQYF. Full variable domain (missing parts from reference TRBV19 and TRBJ2-5): DGGITQSPKYLFRKEGQNVTLSCEQNLNHDAMYWYRQDPGQGLRLIYYSQIVNDFQKGDIAEGYSVSREKKESFPLTVTSAQKNPTAFYLCASSIRSEGRLETQYFGPGTRLLVL.

V and J are TRBV18 and TRBJ1-2; no clear D gene. The CDR3 covers 15 residues. The germline V gene has CDR1 KGHSH and CDR2 LQKENI. Trimming pared 0 bases from V and 14 bases from J, leaving 22 bases between. DNA for the CDR3: TGTGCCAGCTCACCACCGTCCCAGGCGTCCTCTGATGCGACCTTC. Amino acid sequence: CASSPPSQASSDATF.

CDR3 loop: CASSEQYGGQSRQETQYF. CDR3 in DNA: TGTGCCAGCAGTGAACAATACGGCGGGCAATCCCGCCAAGAGACCCAGTACTTC. The rearrangement uses TRBV6-1 and TRBJ2-5; tentative D call: TRBD2 (5 bases). Germline V CDR1 and CDR2: MNHNS, SASEGT. The V gene lost 2 bases and the J gene lost 1 base, with 20 bases spanning the gap. This CDR3 spans 18 amino acids.

The rearrangement links TRBV5-1 to TRBJ2-1; 8 bases fit TRBD2. The CDR3 has 16 amino acids. The trim removed 2 bases at V and 4 bases at J, leaving 8 bases unmatched. Germline V gene lookup returns CDR1 SGHRS and CDR2 YFSETQ. The CDR3 DNA reads TGCGCCAGCAGCTTTAACGGGAGGGCCGCTTACAATGAGCAGTTCTTC. Protein product: CASSFNGRAAYNEQFF.

The V gene is TRBV9, the J gene TRBJ2-1; D might be TRBD2 (5 bases). Germline V lookup: CDR1 SGDLS, CDR2 YYNGEE. Trimming took off 0 bases at V and 4 bases at J, with 5 bases between the two ends. This CDR3 is 13 amino acids long. The CDR3 DNA is TGTGCCAGCAGCGTAGGGGAGTACAATGAGCAGTTCTTC. The encoded protein is CASSVGEYNEQFF.

V and J are TRBV7-9 and TRBJ1-1; 7 bases are shared with TRBD1. The trim removed 4 bases at V and 11 bases at J, leaving 7 bases unmatched. The CDR3 runs to 12 residues. Germline values: CDR1 SEHNR, CDR2 FQNEAQ (reference sequence). CDR3 DNA sequence: TGTGCCAGCAGCTCTACAGGGGCTGGGGCTTTCTTT. This sequence encodes CASSSTGAGAFF.

The J gene is TRBJ2-7, the V gene TRBV5-1; TRBD2 might be the D (6 bases). V was clipped by 0 bases and J by 1 base, with 14 bases between them. The CDR3 is 16 amino acids. The germline V gene encodes CDR1 SGHRS and CDR2 YFSETQ. The CDR3 bases are TGCGCCAGCAGCTTGGGGGCCGGCGGGGCATCCTACGAGCAGTACTTC. The encoded protein is CASSLGAGGASYEQYF.

V usage is TRBV5-1 and J usage is TRBJ2-1; 10 positions agree with TRBD1. Germline CDR1 SGHRS, CDR2 YFSETQ. There are 16 residues in the CDR3. The junction had 3 bases not matched to a gene; V was cut back by 3 bases and J by 0 bases. CDR3 loop: CASSSGQGSSYNEQFF. The CDR3 DNA sequence: TGCGCCAGCAGCTCGGGACAGGGGAGCTCCTACAATGAGCAGTTCTTC.

The chain uses TRBV28 and TRBJ2-7, with D perhaps TRBD1 (5 bases). CDR1 and CDR2 (germline): MDHEN, SYDVKM. V was trimmed by 3 bases and J by 4 bases, leaving 16 bases between them. This CDR3 has 15 residues. CDR3 DNA: TGTGCCAGCAGTTTCCTGGGCACAGGCCCTTACGAGCAGTACTTC. Translating gives CASSFLGTGPYEQYF. Using reference TRBV28 and TRBJ2-7 for the parts outside the CDR3, the full variable domain is DVKVTQSSRYLVKRTGEKVFLECVQDMDHENMFWYRQDPGLGLRLIYFSYDVKMKEKGDIPEGYSVSREKKERFSLILESASTNQTSMYLCASSFLGTGPYEQYFGPGTRLTVT.

By sample share, this clone is medium-sized (0.01 to 0.1%). The chain has TRBV19 and TRBJ1-2; a possible D gene is TRBD1 (5 bases). V shed 5 bases and J shed 4 bases, with 14 bases lying between them. Germline values: CDR1 LNHDA, CDR2 SQIVND (reference sequence). The CDR3 contains 14 residues. CDR3 residues: CASSLGGLSYGYTF. CDR3 nucleotide sequence: TGTGCCAGTAGTTTGGGGGGACTAAGCTATGGCTACACCTTC. The full variable domain, in which reference TRBV19 and TRBJ1-2 provide the parts outside the CDR3, is DGGITQSPKYLFRKEGQNVTLSCEQNLNHDAMYWYRQDPGQGLRLIYYSQIVNDFQKGDIAEGYSVSREKKESFPLTVTSAQKNPTAFYLCASSLGGLSYGYTFGSGTRLTVV.

This clone was counted a few times. The genes are TRBV15 and TRBJ2-7; possibly TRBD2 for D (6 bases). Germline lookup yields CDR1 LNHNV and CDR2 YYDKDF (reference sequence). CDR3 length: 13 residues. Trimming removed 0 bases at V and 4 bases at J, with 7 bases between. The DNA of the CDR3 is TGTGCCACCAGCAGAGACGGGGGATACGAGCAGTACTTC. Residues: CATSRDGGYEQYF.

This chain uses TRBV10-1 with TRBJ2-2; TRBD2 matches at 11 bases. V lost 3 bases and J lost 7; bases outside the gene matches: 1. The germline CDR1 and CDR2 sequences are WNHNN and SYGVQD (reference sequence). CDR3 length: 14 residues. The CDR3 loop reads CASSELAGVGELFF. The DNA for the CDR3 is TGCGCCAGCAGTGAACTAGCGGGAGTCGGGGAGCTGTTTTTT.

This clone was counted a few times. The rearrangement links TRBV3-1 (or the pseudogene TRBV3-2) to TRBJ2-3, with TRBD2 identical over 10 bases. Losses at the gene ends were 5 bases for V and 5 bases for J; bases not matched to a gene: 7. Germline V gene data show CDR1 as LGHDT and CDR2 as YNNKEL (reference sequence). There are 15 residues in the CDR3. The CDR3 DNA is TGTGCCAGCAGCGCCCGGACTAGCGGAGGAGATACGCAGTATTTT. It is translated as CASSARTSGGDTQYF.

The V gene is TRBV10-3, the J gene TRBJ2-2; 15 bases match TRBD2. V was pared by 4 bases and J by 6 bases, with 3 bases of the junction left unmatched. This CDR3 is 16 amino acids long. Germline V CDR1 and CDR2: ENHRY, SYGVKD. The CDR3 DNA reads TGTGCCATCAGTGGGACTAGCGGGAGGGTCGCCGGGGAGCTGTTTTTT. Protein product: CAISGTSGRVAGELFF.